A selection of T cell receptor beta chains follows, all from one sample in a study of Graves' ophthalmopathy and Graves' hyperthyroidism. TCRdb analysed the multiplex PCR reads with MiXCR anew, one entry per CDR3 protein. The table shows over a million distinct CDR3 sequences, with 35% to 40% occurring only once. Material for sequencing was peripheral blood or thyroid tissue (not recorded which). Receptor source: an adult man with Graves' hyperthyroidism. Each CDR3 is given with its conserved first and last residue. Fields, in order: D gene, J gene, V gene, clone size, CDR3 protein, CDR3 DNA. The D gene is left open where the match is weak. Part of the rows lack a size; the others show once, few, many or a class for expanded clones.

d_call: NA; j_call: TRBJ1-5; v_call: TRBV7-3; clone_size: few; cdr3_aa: CASLRTEDEPQHF; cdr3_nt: TGTGCCAGCCTACGGACAGAAGACGAGCCCCAGCATTTT
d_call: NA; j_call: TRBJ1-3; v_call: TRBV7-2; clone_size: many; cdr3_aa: CASSLDAGNTIYF; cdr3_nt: TGTGCCAGCAGCTTAGACGCAGGAAACACCATATATTTT
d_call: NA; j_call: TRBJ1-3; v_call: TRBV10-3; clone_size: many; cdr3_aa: CAISESGRLYSGNTIYF; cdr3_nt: TGTGCCATCAGTGAGTCGGGACGGCTATACTCTGGAAACACCATATATTTT
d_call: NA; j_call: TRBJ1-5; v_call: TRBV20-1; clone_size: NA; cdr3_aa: CSAPTGGQPQHF; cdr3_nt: TGCAGTGCACCGACAGGAGGACAGCCCCAGCATTTT
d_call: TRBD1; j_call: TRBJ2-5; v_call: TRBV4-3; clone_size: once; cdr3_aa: CASSQGRGTGTQYF; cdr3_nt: TGCGCCAGCAGCCAAGGACGGGGGACAGGGACCCAGTACTTC
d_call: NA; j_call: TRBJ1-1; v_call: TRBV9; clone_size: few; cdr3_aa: CASSRADGRPAFF; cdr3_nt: TGTGCCAGCAGCCGGGCGGACGGCCGACCGGCTTTCTTT
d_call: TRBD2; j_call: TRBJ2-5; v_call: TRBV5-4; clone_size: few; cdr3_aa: CASSQEFSGGPYQETQYF; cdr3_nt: TGCGCCAGCAGCCAAGAATTTAGCGGGGGTCCGTACCAAGAGACCCAGTACTTC
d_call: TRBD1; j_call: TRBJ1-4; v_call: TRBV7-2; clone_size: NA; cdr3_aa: CASGATGEGEKLFF; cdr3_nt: TGTGCCAGCGGCGCGACAGGGGAGGGTGAAAAACTGTTTTTT
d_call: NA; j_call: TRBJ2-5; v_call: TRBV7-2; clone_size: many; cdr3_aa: CASSPKPDRIAETQYF; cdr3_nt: TGTGCCAGCAGCCCTAAGCCCGACCGTATAGCGGAGACCCAGTACTTC
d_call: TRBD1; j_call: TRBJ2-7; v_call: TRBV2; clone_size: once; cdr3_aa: CASSGTGGIEQYF; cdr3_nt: TGTGCCAGCAGTGGTACAGGGGGCATCGAGCAGTACTTC
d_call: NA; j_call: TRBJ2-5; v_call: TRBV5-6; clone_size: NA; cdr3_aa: CASSPGTGLFETQYF; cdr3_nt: TGTGCCAGCAGCCCAGGAACAGGGCTTTTTGAGACCCAGTACTTC
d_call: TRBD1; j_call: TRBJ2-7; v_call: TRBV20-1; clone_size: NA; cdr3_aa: CSAGVRDRLYEQYF; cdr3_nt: TGCAGTGCTGGTGTCCGGGACAGGCTCTACGAGCAGTACTTC
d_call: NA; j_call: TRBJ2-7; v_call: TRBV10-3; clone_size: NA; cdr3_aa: CAVKQASGPSYEQYF; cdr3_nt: TGTGCCGTCAAACAGGCGAGCGGGCCTTCCTACGAGCAGTACTTC
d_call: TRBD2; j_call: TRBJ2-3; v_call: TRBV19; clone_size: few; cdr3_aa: CASSNTAGVTQYF; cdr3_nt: TGTGCCAGTAGTAACACGGCGGGGGTTACGCAGTATTTT
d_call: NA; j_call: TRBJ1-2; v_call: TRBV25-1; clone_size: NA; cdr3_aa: CASRDAGGYTF; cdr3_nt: TGTGCCAGCAGGGACGCTGGGGGCTACACCTTC
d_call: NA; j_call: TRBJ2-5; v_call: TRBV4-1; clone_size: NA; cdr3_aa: CASSQEGFNQPQYF; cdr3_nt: TGCGCCAGCAGCCAAGAGGGATTCAATCAGCCCCAGTACTTC
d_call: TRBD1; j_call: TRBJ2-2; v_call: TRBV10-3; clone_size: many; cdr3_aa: CAISDGTDTGELFF; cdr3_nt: TGTGCCATCAGTGATGGGACAGACACCGGGGAGCTGTTTTTT
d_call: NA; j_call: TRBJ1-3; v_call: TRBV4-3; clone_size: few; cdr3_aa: CASSQAGGGVGNTIYF; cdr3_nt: TGCGCCAGCAGCCAAGCTGGAGGGGGGGTTGGAAACACCATATATTTT
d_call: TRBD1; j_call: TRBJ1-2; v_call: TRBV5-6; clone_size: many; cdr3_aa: CASSGTGQGFGYTF; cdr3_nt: TGTGCCAGCAGCGGAACGGGACAGGGGTTTGGCTACACCTTC
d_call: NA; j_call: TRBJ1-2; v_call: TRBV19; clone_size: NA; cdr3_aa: CASSIHGGNYGYTF; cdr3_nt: TGTGCCAGTAGTATACATGGGGGTAACTATGGCTACACCTTC
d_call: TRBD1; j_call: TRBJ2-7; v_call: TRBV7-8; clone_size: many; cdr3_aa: CASNLYVGTGALSSYEQYF; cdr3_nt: TGTGCCAGCAACCTATACGTAGGGACAGGGGCCCTGAGCTCCTACGAGCAGTACTTC
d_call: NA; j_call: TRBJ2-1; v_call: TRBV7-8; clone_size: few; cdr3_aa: CASSFALVNEQFF; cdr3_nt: TGTGCCAGCAGCTTCGCACTAGTCAATGAGCAGTTCTTC
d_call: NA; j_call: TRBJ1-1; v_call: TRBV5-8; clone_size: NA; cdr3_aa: CASSLRSSGAFF; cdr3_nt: TGTGCCAGCAGCTTGAGGAGTTCAGGAGCTTTCTTT
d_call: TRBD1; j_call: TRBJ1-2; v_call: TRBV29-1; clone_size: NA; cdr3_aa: CSVTRDRTLGYTF; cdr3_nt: TGCAGCGTCACCCGGGACAGGACCCTTGGCTACACCTTC
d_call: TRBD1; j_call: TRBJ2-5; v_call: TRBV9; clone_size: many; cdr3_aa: CASSVGGTERETQYF; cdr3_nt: TGTGCCAGCAGCGTAGGGGGGACAGAAAGAGAGACCCAGTACTTC
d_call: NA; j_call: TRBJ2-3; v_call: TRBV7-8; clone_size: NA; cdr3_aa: CASSPTGTHGTDTQYF; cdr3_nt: TGTGCCAGCAGCCCCACAGGGACCCATGGGACAGATACGCAGTATTTT
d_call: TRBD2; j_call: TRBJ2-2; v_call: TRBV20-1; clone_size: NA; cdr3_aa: CSAGREVYSGRASTGELFF; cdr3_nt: TGCAGTGCTGGGAGGGAGGTTTATAGCGGGAGGGCCAGCACCGGGGAGCTGTTTTTT
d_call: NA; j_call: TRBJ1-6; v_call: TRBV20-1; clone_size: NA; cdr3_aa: CSARAGTSGGPLHF; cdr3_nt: TGCAGTGCTAGAGCCGGGACTAGCGGGGGGCCCCTCCACTTT
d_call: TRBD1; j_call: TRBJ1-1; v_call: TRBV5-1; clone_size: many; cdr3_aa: CASSLEQGASTEAFF; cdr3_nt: TGCGCCAGCAGCTTGGAACAGGGGGCCAGCACTGAAGCTTTCTTT
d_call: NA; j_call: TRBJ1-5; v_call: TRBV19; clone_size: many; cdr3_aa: CASSMADGNQPQHF; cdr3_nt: TGTGCCAGTAGTATGGCGGATGGCAATCAGCCCCAGCATTTT
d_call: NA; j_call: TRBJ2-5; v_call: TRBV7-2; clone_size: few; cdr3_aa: CASSLRAWNGETQYF; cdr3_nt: TGTGCCAGCAGCTTAAGGGCTTGGAACGGGGAGACCCAGTACTTC
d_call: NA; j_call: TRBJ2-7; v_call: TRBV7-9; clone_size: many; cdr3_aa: CASSWGPSSYEQYF; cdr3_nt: TGTGCCAGCAGCTGGGGGCCGAGCTCCTACGAGCAGTACTTC
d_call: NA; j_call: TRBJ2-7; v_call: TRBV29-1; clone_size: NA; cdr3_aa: CSVERDEQYF; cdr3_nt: TGCAGCGTTGAACGGGACGAGCAGTACTTC
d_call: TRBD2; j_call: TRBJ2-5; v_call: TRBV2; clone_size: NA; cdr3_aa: CASSGGLAGGPADTQYF; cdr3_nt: TGTGCCAGCAGTGGGGGACTAGCGGGGGGCCCAGCAGATACGCAGTACTTC
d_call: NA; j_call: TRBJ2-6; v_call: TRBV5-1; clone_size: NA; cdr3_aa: CASNPLVGYSGANVLTF; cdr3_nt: TGCGCCAGCAACCCGCTTGTGGGGTACTCTGGGGCCAACGTCCTGACTTTC
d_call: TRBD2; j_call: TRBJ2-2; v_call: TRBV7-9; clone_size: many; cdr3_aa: CASSSTYAGGVTGELFF; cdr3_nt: TGTGCCAGCAGCTCGACATATGCGGGGGGCGTCACCGGGGAGCTGTTTTTT
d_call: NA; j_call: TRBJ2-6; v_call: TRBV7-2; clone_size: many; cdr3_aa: CASSLTASGANVLTF; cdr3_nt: TGTGCCAGCAGCTTGACAGCTTCTGGGGCCAACGTCCTGACTTTC
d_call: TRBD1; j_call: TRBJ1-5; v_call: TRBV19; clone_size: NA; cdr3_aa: CASSMGQVFNQPQHF; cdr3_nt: TGTGCCAGTAGTATGGGACAGGTGTTCAATCAGCCCCAGCATTTT
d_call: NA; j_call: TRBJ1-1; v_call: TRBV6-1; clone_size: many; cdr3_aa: CASSQYVNTEAFF; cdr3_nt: TGTGCCAGCAGTCAGTACGTGAACACTGAAGCTTTCTTT
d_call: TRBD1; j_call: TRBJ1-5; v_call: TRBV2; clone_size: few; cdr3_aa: CASSGDREGGQPQHF; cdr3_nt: TGTGCCAGCAGTGGGGACAGGGAAGGTGGTCAGCCCCAGCATTTT
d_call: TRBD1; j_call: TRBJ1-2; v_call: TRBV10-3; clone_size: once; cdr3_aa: CATGDVGQGSYGYTF; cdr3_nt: TGTGCCACCGGTGATGTAGGACAGGGTTCCTATGGCTACACCTTC
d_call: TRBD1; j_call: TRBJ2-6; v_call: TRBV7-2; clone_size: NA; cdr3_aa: CASSLSIPTGYLTGANVLTF; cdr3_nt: TGTGCCAGCAGCCTGTCGATCCCGACAGGGTACTTAACTGGGGCCAACGTCCTGACTTTC
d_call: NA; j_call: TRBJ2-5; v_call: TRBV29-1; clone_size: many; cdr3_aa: CSVDGSQETQYF; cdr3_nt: TGCAGCGTTGACGGGTCCCAAGAGACCCAGTACTTC
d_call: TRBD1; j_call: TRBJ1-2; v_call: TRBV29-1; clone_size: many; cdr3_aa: CSALGQGGGYTF; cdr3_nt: TGCAGCGCCCTGGGACAGGGTGGTGGCTACACCTTC
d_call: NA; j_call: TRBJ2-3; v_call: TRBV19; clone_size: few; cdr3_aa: CASSRQPDGDTQYF; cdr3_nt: TGTGCCAGTAGTCGCCAGCCTGATGGAGATACGCAGTATTTT
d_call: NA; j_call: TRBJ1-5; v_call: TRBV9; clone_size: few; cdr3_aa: CASSYLDSNQPQHF; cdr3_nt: TGTGCCAGCAGTTACCTTGACAGCAATCAGCCCCAGCATTTT
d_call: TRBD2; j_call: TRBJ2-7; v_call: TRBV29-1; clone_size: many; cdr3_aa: CSDRRAGGNHEQYF; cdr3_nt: TGCAGCGACAGAAGGGCCGGGGGGAACCACGAGCAGTACTTC
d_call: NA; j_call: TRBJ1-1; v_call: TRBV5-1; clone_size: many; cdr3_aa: CASSPPRAGTEAFF; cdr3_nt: TGCGCCAGCAGCCCCCCTAGAGCCGGCACTGAAGCTTTCTTT
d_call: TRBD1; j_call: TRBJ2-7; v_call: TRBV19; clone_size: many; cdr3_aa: CASSSPSRGPKEQYF; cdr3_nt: TGTGCCAGCTCTTCTCCGAGCAGGGGGCCTAAGGAGCAGTACTTC
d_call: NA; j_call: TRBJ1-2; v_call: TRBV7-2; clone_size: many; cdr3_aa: CASSLDRRSYGYTF; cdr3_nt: TGTGCCAGCAGCTTAGATCGACGGAGCTATGGCTACACCTTC
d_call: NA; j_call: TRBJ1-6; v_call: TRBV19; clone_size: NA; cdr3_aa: CASSISGTGSPLHF; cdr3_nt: TGTGCCAGTAGTATTTCCGGGACTGGCTCACCCCTCCACTTT
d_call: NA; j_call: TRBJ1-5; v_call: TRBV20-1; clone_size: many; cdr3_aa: CSARDWEGRGPQHF; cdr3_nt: TGCAGTGCTAGAGATTGGGAGGGAAGGGGGCCCCAGCATTTT
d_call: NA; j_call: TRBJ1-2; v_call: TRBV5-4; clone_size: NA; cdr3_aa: CASSTSAWNTNYGYTF; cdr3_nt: TGTGCCAGCAGCACCAGCGCTTGGAATACTAACTATGGCTACACCTTC
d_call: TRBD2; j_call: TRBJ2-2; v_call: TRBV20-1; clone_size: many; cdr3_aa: CSAFTSGNTGELFF; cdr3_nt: TGCAGTGCGTTTACTAGCGGCAACACCGGGGAGCTGTTTTTT
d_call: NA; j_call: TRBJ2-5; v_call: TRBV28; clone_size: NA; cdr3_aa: CASRTHPQETQYF; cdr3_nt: TGTGCCAGTCGTACCCACCCCCAAGAGACCCAGTACTTC
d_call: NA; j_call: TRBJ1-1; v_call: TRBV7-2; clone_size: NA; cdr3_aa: CASSLVRNVDTEAFF; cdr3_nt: TGTGCCAGCAGCTTAGTTCGGAATGTGGACACTGAAGCTTTCTTT
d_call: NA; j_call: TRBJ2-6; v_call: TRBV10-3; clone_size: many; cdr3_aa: CATYQGSGANVLTF; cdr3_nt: TGTGCCACTTATCAGGGCTCTGGGGCCAACGTCCTGACTTTC
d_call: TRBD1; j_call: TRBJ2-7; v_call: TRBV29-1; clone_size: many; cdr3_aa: CSVGQATSQQYF; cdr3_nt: TGCAGCGTGGGACAGGCCACCTCTCAGCAGTACTTC
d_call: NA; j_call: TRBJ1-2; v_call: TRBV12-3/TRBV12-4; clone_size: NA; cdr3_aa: CASSYSGTSLYTF; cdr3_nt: TGTGCCAGCAGTTACTCCGGGACGAGTCTCTACACCTTC